The clone carrying this TCR beta chain came up a few times. The data belong to a study of cytomegalovirus exposure and HLA in healthy donors. Germline V CDR1 and CDR2: MDHEN, SYDVKM. This CDR3 has 14 amino acids. The ends lost 6 bases at V and 2 bases at J; junction bases unmatched: 5. The PCR made use of 60 Vbeta and 13 Jbeta primers. The table came from immunoSEQ multiplex PCR; TCRdb's copy has only in-frame clones and leaves some out. The sample yields 90,000 to 140,000 clones, roughly 15% seen once. The chain uses TRBV28 and TRBJ1-1, with 8 bases lining up with TRBD1. Input material: PBMCs. The receptor was derived from a female donor in good health and CMV-seronegative. The CDR3 nucleotides are TGTGCCAGCAGACAGGGACAGGCAAACACTGAAGCTTTCTTT. It encodes CASRQGQANTEAFF. Filled out from reference TRBV28 and TRBJ1-1, the complete variable domain reads DVKVTQSSRYLVKRTGEKVFLECVQDMDHENMFWYRQDPGLGLRLIYFSYDVKMKEKGDIPEGYSVSREKKERFSLILESASTNQTSMYLCASRQGQANTEAFFGQGTRLTVV.